The 15 T cell receptor beta chains below were found in one sample sequenced in a study of response to subunit inactivated influenza vaccine. In TCRdb, the RT-PCR reads were re-called with MiXCR into one record per CDR3 protein. Here the sample spans roughly 670,000 distinct CDR3 sequences, about 15% being singletons. Sequencing used PBMCs from blood, obtained roughly 15 days before vaccination. All receptors come from a man in his fifties or sixties who received an inactivated influenza vaccine.

This sequence joins TRBV20-1 and TRBJ2-5, with D unresolved. The V end lost 3 bases, the J end lost 4 bases, and 6 bases lay between the germline ends. CDR3 length equals 11 residues. Germline-derived CDR1 and CDR2 are DFQATT and SNEGSKA (reference sequence). The CDR3 sequence: CSARNLETQYF. For the CDR3, the DNA is TGCAGTGCTAGGAATCTAGAGACCCAGTACTTC.

V and J are TRBV18 and TRBJ2-7, with a weak D call TRBD2 (5 bases). Between the trimmed V and J ends, which lost 2 bases and 1 base, there was a span of 9 bases. The CDR3 extends over 14 amino acids. The germline CDR1 and CDR2 sequences are KGHSH and LQKENI. The CDR3 sequence: CASSPERGSYEQYF. The CDR3 nucleotides are TGTGCCAGCTCACCAGAACGGGGTTCCTACGAGCAGTACTTC.

The chain carries TRBV21-1 and TRBJ2-7; the table names TRBD1, a call not compared with the DNA. TRBV21-1 is noted as a pseudogene. The CDR3 contains 18 residues. CDR3 amino acids: CASSSSWDSLLSSYEQYF. The CDR3 region has the DNA TGTGCCAGCAGCAGCTCTTGGGACAGTCTCCTTAGCTCCTACGAGCAGTACTTC.

This clonotype was observed a handful of times. The rearrangement uses TRBV6-2 or TRBV6-3 and TRBJ1-1; TRBD1 agrees at 7 bases. In germline, CDR1 is MNHEY, CDR2 SVGEGT. The CDR3 length is 13 residues. V dropped 7 bases and J dropped 8; count of bases not matched to a gene: 10. For the CDR3, the DNA is TGTGCCAGCACGCTGCAGACAGGGCGGGAAGCTTTCTTT. This translates into CASTLQTGREAFF.

The rearrangement uses TRBV6-1 and TRBJ2-3, with TRBD2 identical over 7 bases. This CDR3 region has 16 residues. The V and J ends lost 2 bases and 0 bases, in that order; junction bases with no gene match: 5. The germline CDR1 and CDR2 sequences are MNHNS and SASEGT. The CDR3 DNA reads TGTGCCAGCAGTGAATGGGCCGGGGGGAGCACAGATACGCAGTATTTT. Residues: CASSEWAGGSTDTQYF.

This clonotype showed up just a few times. The chain is built from TRBV6-2 or TRBV6-3 and TRBJ1-3; no firm D call. CDR3 length: 14 residues. The V gene's germline CDR1 is MNHEY and CDR2 SVGEGT. Trimming removed 7 bases from V and 0 bases from J, with 10 bases in between. The CDR3 DNA follows: TGTGCCAGCATCCGCTCAGGCTCTGGAAACACCATATATTTT. Amino acids: CASIRSGSGNTIYF.

The chain uses TRBV5-1 and TRBJ2-4; 7 positions match TRBD2. CDR3 length: 17 residues. Germline trimming cut 2 bases from V and 1 base from J; bases unmatched to any gene: 9. The germline V gene encodes CDR1 SGHRS and CDR2 YFSETQ. The CDR3 spells CASSFGLADEAKNIQYF. CDR3 nucleotide sequence: TGCGCCAGCAGCTTCGGGCTAGCGGATGAGGCCAAAAACATTCAGTACTTC.

This clonotype was seen a handful of times. The V call is TRBV5-6, the J call TRBJ2-3; D assignment may be TRBD1 or TRBD2 (5 bases each). Germline V lookup: CDR1 SGHDT, CDR2 YYEEEE. The V end lost 4 bases, the J end lost 0 bases, and 12 bases lay between the germline ends. The length of the CDR3 is 15 residues. The CDR3: CASSAMWDSTDTQYF. The DNA for the CDR3 is TGTGCCAGCAGCGCCATGTGGGACAGCACAGATACGCAGTATTTT.

This chain links TRBV14 with TRBJ1-1; TRBD1 matches 7 bases. The CDR3 totals 14 residues. V shed 4 bases, J shed 2 bases, and the junction held 4 bases outside the gene matches. The V gene's germline CDR1 is SGHDN and CDR2 FVKESK. The CDR3 is CASSRTGYNTEAFF. CDR3 coding DNA: TGTGCCAGCAGCCGGACAGGATATAACACTGAAGCTTTCTTT.

There are many counts of this clonotype. The chain is built from TRBV5-1 and TRBJ2-7; maybe TRBD2 (5 bases). The length of the CDR3 is 15 residues. V was pared by 0 bases and J by 7 bases, with 17 bases between. Per the germline V gene, CDR1 is SGHRS and CDR2 is YFSETQ. This chain's CDR3 is CASSLVLPGTGEQYF. CDR3 bases: TGCGCCAGCAGCTTGGTTCTGCCGGGAACGGGAGAGCAGTACTTC.

CDR3 sequence: CSAMGLAGMTSYNEQFF. CDR3 sequence (DNA): TGCAGTGCTATGGGACTAGCGGGGATGACTTCCTACAATGAGCAGTTCTTC. The chain combines TRBV20-1 with TRBJ2-1; TRBD2 aligns across 13 bases. Germline assignment: CDR1 DFQATT and CDR2 SNEGSKA (reference sequence). J was trimmed by 1 base and V by 4 bases; bases with no gene match: 7. This CDR3 contains 17 residues.

This chain links TRBV7-2 with TRBJ2-1; 7 bases match TRBD2. J gave up 6 bases and V 3 bases, and 5 bases lay outside the gene matches. The germline gives CDR1 SGHTA, CDR2 FQGNSA. The CDR3 is 14 amino acids. The CDR3 loop reads CASSFERTSNEQFF. As DNA, the CDR3 is TGTGCCAGCAGCTTCGAAAGGACTAGCAATGAGCAGTTCTTC.

This clonotype was seen a handful of times. The chain couples TRBV20-1 to TRBJ1-1; D might be TRBD1 (5 bases). Germline CDR1 and CDR2: DFQATT and SNEGSKA (reference sequence). The CDR3 covers 14 residues. V was cut by 4 bases and J by 1 base, with 13 bases left in between. CDR3 sequence reads: CSATSGVRNTEAFF. The CDR3 DNA sequence: TGCAGTGCTACTTCGGGGGTAAGGAACACTGAAGCTTTCTTT.

The chain has TRBV3-1 and TRBJ2-5, with 8 bases fitting TRBD2. Germline lookup yields CDR1 LGHDT and CDR2 YNNKEL (reference sequence). The V and J ends lost 3 bases and 4 bases, in that order; junction bases with no gene match: 4. The CDR3 is 14 residues long. CDR3 sequence (DNA): TGTGCCAGCAGCCACGGGAGGGAGCGAGAGACCCAGTACTTC. It encodes CASSHGRERETQYF.

This chain links TRBV20-1 with TRBJ2-3; D gene uncertain. CDR1 and CDR2 (germline): DFQATT, SNEGSKA (reference sequence). This CDR3 spans 12 amino acids. Trimming cost V 3 bases and J 3 bases, with 7 bases left between them. CDR3 bases: TGCAGTGCTAGGAAAAATACAGATACGCAGTATTTT. Translating it yields CSARKNTDTQYF.